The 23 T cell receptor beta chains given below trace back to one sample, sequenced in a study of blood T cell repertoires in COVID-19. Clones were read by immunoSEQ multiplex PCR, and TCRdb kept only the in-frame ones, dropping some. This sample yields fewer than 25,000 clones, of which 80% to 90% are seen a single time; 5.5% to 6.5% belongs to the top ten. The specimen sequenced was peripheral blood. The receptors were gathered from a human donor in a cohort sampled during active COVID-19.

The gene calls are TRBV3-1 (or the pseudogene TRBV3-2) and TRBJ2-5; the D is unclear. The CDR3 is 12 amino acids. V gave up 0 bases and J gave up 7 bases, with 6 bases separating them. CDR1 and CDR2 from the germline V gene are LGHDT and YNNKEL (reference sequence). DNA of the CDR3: TGTGCCAGCAGCCAAGATCTTTCGACCCAGTACTTC. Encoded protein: CASSQDLSTQYF.

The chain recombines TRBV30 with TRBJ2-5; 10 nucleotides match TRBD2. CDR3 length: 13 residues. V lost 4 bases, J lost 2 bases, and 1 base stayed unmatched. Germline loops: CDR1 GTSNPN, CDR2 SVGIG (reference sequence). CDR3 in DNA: TGTGCCTGGACTAGCGGGAGTCAAGAGACCCAGTACTTC. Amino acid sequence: CAWTSGSQETQYF.

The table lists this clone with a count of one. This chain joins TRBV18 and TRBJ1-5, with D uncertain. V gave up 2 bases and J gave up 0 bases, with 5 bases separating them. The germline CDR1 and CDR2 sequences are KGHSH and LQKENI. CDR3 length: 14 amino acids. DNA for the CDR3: TGTGCCAGCTCACCAGGCAGTAGCAATCAGCCCCAGCATTTT. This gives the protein CASSPGSSNQPQHF.

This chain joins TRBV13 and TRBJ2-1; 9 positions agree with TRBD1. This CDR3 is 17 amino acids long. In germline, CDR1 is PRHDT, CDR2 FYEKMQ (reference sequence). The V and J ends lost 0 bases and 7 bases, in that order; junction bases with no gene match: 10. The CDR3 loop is CASSLGTGGIFTNEQFF. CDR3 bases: TGTGCCAGCAGCTTAGGGACAGGGGGGATTTTTACGAATGAGCAGTTCTTC.

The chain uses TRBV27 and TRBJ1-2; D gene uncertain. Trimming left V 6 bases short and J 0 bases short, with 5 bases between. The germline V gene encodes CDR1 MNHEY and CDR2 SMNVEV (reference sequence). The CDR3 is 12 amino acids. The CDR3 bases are TGTGCCAGCAGAGGAGCTAACTATGGCTACACCTTC. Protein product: CASRGANYGYTF.

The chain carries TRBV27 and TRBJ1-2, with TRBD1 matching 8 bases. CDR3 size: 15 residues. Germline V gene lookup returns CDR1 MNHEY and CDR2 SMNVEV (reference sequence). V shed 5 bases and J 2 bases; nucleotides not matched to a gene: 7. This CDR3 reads CASSPGQVVNYGYTF. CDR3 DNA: TGTGCCAGCAGTCCGGGACAGGTCGTCAACTATGGCTACACCTTC.

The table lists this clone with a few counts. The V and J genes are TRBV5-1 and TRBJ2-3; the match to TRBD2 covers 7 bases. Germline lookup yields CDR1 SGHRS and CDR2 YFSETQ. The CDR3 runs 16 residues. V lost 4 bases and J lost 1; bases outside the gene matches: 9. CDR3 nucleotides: TGCGCCAGCAGCCCCCGACTAGCCGCCCGCACAGATACGCAGTATTTT. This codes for CASSPRLAARTDTQYF.

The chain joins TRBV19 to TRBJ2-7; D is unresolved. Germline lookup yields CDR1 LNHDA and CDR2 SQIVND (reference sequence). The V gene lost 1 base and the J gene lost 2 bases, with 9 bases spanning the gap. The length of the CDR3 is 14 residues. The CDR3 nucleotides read TGTGCCAGTAGTATAGTAGCCAGCACCTACGAGCAGTACTTC. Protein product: CASSIVASTYEQYF.

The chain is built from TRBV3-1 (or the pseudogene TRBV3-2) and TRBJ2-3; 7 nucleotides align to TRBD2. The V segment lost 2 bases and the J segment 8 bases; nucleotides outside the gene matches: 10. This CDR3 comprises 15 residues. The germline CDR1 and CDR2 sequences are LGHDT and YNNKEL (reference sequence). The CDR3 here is CASSQSRGGMGTQYF. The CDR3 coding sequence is TGTGCCAGCAGCCAATCTCGGGGAGGGATGGGTACGCAGTATTTT.

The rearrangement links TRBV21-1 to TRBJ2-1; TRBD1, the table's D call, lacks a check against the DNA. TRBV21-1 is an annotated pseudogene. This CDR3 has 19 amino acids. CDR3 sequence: CASSKVVCLPGQGANEQFF. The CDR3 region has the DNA TGTGCCAGCAGCAAAGTTGTCTGTCTTCCGGGACAGGGAGCGAATGAGCAGTTCTTC.

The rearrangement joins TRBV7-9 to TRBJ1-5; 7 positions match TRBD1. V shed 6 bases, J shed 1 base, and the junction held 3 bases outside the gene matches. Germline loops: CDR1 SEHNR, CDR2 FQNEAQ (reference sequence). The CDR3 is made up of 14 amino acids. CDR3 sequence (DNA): TGTGCCAGCAGTTCGACAGGGAGCAATCAGCCCCAGCATTTT. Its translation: CASSSTGSNQPQHF.

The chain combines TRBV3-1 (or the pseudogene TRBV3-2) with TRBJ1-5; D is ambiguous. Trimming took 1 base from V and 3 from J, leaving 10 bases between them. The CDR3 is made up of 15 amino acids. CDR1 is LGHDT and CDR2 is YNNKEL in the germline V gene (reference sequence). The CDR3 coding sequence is TGTGCCAGCAGCCAAGGGCTTGGGCCCAATCAGCCCCAGCATTTT. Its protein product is CASSQGLGPNQPQHF.

CDR3 in DNA: TGCGCCAGCAGCCGGGGTAGCGGGAGTGATGAGCAGTTCTTC. This encodes CASSRGSGSDEQFF. The gene calls are TRBV4-1 and TRBJ2-1; 9 nucleotides agree with TRBD2. Germline lookup yields CDR1 MGHRA and CDR2 YSYEKL. V was clipped by 4 bases and J by 8 bases; unmatched bases: 6. The CDR3 length is 14 residues.

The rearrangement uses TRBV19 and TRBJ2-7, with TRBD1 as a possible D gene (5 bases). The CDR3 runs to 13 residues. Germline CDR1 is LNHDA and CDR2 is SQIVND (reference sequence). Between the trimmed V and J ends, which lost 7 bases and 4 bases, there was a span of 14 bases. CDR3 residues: CASNKGEHYEQYF. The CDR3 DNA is TGTGCCAGTAATAAAGGGGAACATTACGAGCAGTACTTC.

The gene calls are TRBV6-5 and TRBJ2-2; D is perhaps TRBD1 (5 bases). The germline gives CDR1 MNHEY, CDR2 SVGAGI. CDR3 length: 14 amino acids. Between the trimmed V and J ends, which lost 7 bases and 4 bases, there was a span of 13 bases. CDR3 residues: CASKERQPTGELFF. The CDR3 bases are TGTGCCAGCAAGGAGAGACAGCCCACCGGGGAGCTGTTTTTT.

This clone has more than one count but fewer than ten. The chain's CDR3 is CASSFPPEGQMNNSPLHF. Written as DNA, the CDR3 is TGTGCCAGCAGCTTCCCCCCCGAGGGACAGATGAATAATTCACCCCTCCACTTT. This chain uses TRBV7-3 with TRBJ1-6; 7 bases agree with TRBD1. The ends lost 3 bases at V and 5 bases at J; junction bases unmatched: 13. The germline V gene encodes CDR1 SGHTA and CDR2 FQGTGA. This CDR3 is built from 18 residues.

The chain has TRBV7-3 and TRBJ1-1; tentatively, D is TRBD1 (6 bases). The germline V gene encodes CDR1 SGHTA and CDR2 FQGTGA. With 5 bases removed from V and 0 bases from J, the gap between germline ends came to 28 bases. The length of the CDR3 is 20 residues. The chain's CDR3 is CASSQGKAEKRPQMNTEAFF. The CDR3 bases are TGTGCCAGCAGCCAGGGGAAGGCCGAAAAACGTCCCCAAATGAACACTGAAGCTTTCTTT.

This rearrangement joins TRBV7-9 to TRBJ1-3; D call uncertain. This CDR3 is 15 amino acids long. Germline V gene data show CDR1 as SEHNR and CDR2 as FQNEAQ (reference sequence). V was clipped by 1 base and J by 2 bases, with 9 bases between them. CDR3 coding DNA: TGTGCCAGCAGCTTAGGCCGACACGCTGGAAACACCATATATTTT. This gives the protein CASSLGRHAGNTIYF.

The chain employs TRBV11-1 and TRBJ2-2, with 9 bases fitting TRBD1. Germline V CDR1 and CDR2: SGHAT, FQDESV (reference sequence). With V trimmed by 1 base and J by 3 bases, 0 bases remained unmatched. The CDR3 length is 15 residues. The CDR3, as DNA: TGTGCCAGCAGCTTAGGGACAGGGGACACCGGGGAGCTGTTTTTT. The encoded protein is CASSLGTGDTGELFF.

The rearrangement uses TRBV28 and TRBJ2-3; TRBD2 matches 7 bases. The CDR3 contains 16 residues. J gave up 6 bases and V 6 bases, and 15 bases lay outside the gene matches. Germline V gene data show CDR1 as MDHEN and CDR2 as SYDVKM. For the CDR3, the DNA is TGTGCCAGCAGCACCCTAAGCGGGACTCGGTCCGATACGCAGTATTTT. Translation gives CASSTLSGTRSDTQYF.

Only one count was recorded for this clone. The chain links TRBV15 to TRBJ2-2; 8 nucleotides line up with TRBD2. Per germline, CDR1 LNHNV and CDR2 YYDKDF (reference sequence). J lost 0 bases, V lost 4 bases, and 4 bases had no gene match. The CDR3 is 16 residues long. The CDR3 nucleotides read TGTGCCACCAGCACCTTTAGCGGGGCGAACACCGGGGAGCTGTTTTTT. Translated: CATSTFSGANTGELFF.

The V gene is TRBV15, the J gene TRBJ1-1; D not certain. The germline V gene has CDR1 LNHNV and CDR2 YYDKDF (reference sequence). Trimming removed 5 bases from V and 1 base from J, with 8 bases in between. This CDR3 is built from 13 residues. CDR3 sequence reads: CATSVTRNTEAFF. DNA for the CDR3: TGTGCCACCAGCGTTACAAGGAACACTGAAGCTTTCTTT.

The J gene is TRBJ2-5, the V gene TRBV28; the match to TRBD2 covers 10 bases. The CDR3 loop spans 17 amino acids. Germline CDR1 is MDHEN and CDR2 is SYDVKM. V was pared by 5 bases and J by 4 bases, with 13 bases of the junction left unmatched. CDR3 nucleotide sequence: TGTGCCAGCAGTATTACTAGCGGGGTTGGGGGAAGAGAGACCCAGTACTTC. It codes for CASSITSGVGGRETQYF. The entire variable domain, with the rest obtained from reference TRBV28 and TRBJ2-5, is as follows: DVKVTQSSRYLVKRTGEKVFLECVQDMDHENMFWYRQDPGLGLRLIYFSYDVKMKEKGDIPEGYSVSREKKERFSLILESASTNQTSMYLCASSITSGVGGRETQYFGPGTRLLVL.